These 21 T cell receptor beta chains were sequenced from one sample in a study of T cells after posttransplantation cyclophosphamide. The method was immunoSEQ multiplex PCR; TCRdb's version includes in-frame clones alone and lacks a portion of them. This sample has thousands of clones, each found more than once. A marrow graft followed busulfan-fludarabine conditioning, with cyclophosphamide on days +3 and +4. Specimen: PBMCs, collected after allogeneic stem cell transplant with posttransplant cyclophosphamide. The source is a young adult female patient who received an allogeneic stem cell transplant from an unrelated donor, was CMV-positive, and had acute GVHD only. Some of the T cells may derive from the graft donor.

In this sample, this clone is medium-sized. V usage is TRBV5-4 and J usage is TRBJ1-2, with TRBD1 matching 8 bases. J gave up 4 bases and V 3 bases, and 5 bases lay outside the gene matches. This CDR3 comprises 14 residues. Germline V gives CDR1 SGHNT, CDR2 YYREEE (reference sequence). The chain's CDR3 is CASSYMDRAYGYTF. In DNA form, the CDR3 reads TGTGCCAGCAGCTACATGGACAGGGCCTATGGCTACACCTTC.

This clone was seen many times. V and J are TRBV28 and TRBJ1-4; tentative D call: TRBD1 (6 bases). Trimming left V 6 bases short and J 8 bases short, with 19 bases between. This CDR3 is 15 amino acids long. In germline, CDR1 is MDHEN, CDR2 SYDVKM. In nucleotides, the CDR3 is TGTGCCAGCAGGGGTTTGACAGGACGTGACGAAAAACTGTTTTTT. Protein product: CASRGLTGRDEKLFF.

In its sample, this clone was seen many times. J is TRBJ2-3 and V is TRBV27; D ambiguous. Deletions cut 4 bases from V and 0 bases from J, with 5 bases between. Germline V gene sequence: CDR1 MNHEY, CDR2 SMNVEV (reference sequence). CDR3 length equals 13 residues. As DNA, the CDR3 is TGTGCCAGCAGTTCACATAGCACAGATACGCAGTATTTT. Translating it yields CASSSHSTDTQYF.

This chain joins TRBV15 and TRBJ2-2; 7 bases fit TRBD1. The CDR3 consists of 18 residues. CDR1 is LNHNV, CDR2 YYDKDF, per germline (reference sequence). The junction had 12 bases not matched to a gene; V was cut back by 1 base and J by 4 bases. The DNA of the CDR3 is TGTGCCACCAGCAGAGTGGCCTTGGGACAGCCGGGCACCGGGGAGCTGTTTTTT. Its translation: CATSRVALGQPGTGELFF.

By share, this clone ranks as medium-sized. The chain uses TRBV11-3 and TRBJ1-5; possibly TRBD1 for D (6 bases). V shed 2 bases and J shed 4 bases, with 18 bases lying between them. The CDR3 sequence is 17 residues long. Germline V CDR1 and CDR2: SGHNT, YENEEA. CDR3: CASSLTDTGSGNQPQHF. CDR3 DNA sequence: TGTGCCAGCAGCTTAACCGACACAGGGTCTGGTAATCAGCCCCAGCATTTT.

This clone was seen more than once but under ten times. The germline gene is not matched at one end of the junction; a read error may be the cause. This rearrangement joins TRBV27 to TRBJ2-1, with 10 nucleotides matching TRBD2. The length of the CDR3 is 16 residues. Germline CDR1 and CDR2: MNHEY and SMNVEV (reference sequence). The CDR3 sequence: CASSLLASGSVSEQLF. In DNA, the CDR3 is TGTGCCAGCAGTTTATTGGCTAGCGGGAGTGTCAGTGAGCAGCTCTTC.

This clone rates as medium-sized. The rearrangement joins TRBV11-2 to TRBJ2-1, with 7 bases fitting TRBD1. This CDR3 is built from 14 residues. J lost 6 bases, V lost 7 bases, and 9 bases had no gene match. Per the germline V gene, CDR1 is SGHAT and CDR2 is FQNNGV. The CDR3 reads CASNRGAALNEQFF. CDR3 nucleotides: TGTGCCAGCAACAGGGGCGCGGCACTCAATGAGCAGTTCTTC.

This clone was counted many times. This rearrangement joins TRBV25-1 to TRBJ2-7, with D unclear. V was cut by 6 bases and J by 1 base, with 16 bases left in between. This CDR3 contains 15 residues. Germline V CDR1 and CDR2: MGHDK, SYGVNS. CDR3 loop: CASRPPGSASYEQYF. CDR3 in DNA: TGTGCCAGCAGACCCCCAGGAAGTGCTTCCTACGAGCAGTACTTC.

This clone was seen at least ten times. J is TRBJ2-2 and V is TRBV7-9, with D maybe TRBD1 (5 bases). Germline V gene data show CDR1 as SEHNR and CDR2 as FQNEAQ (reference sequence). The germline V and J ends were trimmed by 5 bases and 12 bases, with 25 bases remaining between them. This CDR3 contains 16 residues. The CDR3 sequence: CASSPARVKPADKLFF. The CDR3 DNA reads TGTGCCAGCAGCCCCGCCAGGGTTAAACCGGCCGACAAGCTGTTTTTT.

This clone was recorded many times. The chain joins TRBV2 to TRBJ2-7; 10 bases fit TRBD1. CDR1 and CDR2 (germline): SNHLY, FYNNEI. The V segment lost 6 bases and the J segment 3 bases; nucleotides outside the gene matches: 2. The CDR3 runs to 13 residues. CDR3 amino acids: CASSRDRGYEQYF. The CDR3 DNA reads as TGTGCCAGCAGCCGGGACAGGGGCTACGAGCAGTACTTC.

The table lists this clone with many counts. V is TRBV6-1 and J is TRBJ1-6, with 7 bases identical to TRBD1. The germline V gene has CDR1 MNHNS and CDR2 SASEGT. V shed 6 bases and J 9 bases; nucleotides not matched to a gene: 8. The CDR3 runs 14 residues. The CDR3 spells CASSSDRVLSPLHF. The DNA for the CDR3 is TGTGCCAGCAGCTCCGACAGGGTACTTTCACCCCTCCACTTT.

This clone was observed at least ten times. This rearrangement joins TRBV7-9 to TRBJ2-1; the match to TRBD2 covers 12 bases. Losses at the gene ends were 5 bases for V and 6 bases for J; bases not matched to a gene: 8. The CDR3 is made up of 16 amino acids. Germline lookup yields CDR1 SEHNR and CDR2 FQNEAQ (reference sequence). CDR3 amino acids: CASSVLLAGGFNEQFF. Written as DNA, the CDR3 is TGTGCCAGCAGCGTACTGCTAGCGGGAGGGTTCAATGAGCAGTTCTTC. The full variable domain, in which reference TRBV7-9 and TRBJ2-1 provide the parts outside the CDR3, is DTGVSQNPRHKITKRGQNVTFRCDPISEHNRLYWYRQTLGQGPEFLTYFQNEAQLEKSRLLSDRFSAERPKGSFSTLEIQRTEQGDSAMYLCASSVLLAGGFNEQFFGPGTRLTVL.

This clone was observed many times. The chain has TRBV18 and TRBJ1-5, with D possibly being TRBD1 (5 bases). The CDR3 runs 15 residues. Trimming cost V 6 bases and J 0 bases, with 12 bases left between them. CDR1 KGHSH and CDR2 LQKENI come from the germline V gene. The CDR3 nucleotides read TGTGCCAGCTCGTCTGCGGGGGATAGCAATCAGCCCCAGCATTTT. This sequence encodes CASSSAGDSNQPQHF.

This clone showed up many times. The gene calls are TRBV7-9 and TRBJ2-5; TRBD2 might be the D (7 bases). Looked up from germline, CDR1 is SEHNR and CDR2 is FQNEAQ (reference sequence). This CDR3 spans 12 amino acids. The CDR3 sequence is CVSRGAGETQYF. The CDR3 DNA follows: TGTGTGAGCCGGGGGGCAGGGGAGACCCAGTACTTC.

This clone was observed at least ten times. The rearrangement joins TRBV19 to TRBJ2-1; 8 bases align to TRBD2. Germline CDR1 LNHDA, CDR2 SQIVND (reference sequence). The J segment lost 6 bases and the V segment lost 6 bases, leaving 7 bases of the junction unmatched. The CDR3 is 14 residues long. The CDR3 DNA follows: TGTGCCAGTAGATGGACTAGCACGGCCAATGAGCAGTTCTTC. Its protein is CASRWTSTANEQFF.

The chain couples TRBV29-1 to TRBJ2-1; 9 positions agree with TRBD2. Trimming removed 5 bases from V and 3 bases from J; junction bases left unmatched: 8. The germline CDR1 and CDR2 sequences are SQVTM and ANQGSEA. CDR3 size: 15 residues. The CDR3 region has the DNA TGCAGCGTTTTCCCGGGGACTAGCATCTACAATGAGCAGTTCTTC. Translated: CSVFPGTSIYNEQFF.

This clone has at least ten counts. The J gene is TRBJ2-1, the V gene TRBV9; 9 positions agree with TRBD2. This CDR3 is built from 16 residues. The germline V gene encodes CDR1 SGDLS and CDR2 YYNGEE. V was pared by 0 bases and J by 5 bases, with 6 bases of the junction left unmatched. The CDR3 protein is CASSVGPAGGDNEQFF. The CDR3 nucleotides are TGTGCCAGCAGCGTAGGCCCAGCGGGAGGTGACAATGAGCAGTTCTTC.

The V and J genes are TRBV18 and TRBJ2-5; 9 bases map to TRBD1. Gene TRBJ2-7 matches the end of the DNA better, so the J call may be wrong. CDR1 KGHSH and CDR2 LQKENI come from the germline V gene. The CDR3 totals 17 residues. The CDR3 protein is CASSPLTSGTGSNEQYF. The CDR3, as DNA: TGTGCCAGCTCACCTCTTACCTCCGGGACAGGGTCCAACGAGCAGTACTTC.

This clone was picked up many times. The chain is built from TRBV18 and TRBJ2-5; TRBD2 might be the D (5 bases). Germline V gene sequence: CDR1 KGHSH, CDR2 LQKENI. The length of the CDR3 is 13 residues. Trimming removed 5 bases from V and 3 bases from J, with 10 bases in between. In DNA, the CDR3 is TGTGCCAGCTCATGGTCGAGGGAAGAGACCCAGTACTTC. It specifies CASSWSREETQYF.

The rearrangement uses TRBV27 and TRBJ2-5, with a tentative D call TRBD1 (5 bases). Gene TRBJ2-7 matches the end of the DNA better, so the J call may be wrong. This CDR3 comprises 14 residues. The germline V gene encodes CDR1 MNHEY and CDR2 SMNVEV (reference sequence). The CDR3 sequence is CASSPQVLSYEQYF. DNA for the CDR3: TGTGCCAGCAGTCCACAGGTTCTAAGCTACGAGCAGTACTTC.

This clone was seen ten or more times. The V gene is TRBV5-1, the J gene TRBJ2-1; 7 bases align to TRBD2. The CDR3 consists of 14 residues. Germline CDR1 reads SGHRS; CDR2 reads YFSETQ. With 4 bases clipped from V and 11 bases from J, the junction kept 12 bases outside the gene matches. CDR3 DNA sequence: TGCGCCAGCAGCGTACAAGAATCAAGCGGGAAGCAGTTCTTC. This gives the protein CASSVQESSGKQFF. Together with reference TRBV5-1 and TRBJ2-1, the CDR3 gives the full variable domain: KAGVTQTPRYLIKTRGQQVTLSCSPISGHRSVSWYQQTPGQGLQFLFEYFSETQRNKGNFPGRFSGRQFSNSRSEMNVSTLELGDSALYLCASSVQESSGKQFFGPGTRLTVL.